In this sample, the clone carrying this T cell receptor (beta chain) turned up once. The sample belongs to a study of shared clonotypes between healthy human individuals. Study at large: Researchers assigned three CD4 naive, three CD4 memory, two CD8 naive and one CD8 memory plate to each donor.

The CDR3 has 14 residues. The germline V and J ends were trimmed by 7 bases and 5 bases, with 18 bases remaining between them. The germline V gene encodes CDR1 MNHEY and CDR2 SMNVEV (reference sequence). Adult donors, all healthy and HIV-negative, had no recent acute infections or vaccinations. Genomic DNA belonging to each subset was distributed in equal measure over several immunoSEQ plates. Libraries were prepared by immunoSEQ multiplex PCR; TCRdb keeps only in-frame clonotypes and omits some of them. The sample includes about 190,000 clones, approximately 60% of them seen just once. This chain links TRBV27 with TRBJ2-7; a weak D match, TRBD2 (6 bases). The TCR was taken from a young man in good health. The sequenced sample was memory CD4+ T cells sorted from blood. As for subset: CD45RA-negative fraction. CDR3 nucleotide sequence: TGTGCCAGCACCGCACTAGGCCGGGGGAACGAGCAGTACTTC. It encodes CASTALGRGNEQYF.